This TCR beta chain was sequenced during a study of CD8 T cells in ankylosing spondylitis. This clonotype was recorded a few times. The antigen is unknown. V gave up 1 base and J gave up 0 bases, with 7 bases separating them. CDR1 and CDR2 from the germline V gene are LGHNA and YSLEER. The CDR3 spans 15 residues. Notes on the study in general: What appeared characteristic of ankylosing spondylitis blood was a TCR beta motif of eight highly homologous variants.

TCRdb reanalysed the 5' RACE reads using MiXCR and keeps one entry per CDR3 protein. Of roughly 400,000 distinct CDR3 sequences listed, around 24% are singletons. The chain combines TRBV4-3 with TRBJ2-4, with D hard to call. The TCR was taken from a male donor with ankylosing spondylitis. The specimen sequenced was blood, either unsorted or a sorted T cell fraction (not recorded which). The CDR3 spells CASSQGILAKNIQYF. DNA of the CDR3: TGCGCCAGCAGCCAAGGGATTCTAGCCAAAAACATTCAGTACTTC.